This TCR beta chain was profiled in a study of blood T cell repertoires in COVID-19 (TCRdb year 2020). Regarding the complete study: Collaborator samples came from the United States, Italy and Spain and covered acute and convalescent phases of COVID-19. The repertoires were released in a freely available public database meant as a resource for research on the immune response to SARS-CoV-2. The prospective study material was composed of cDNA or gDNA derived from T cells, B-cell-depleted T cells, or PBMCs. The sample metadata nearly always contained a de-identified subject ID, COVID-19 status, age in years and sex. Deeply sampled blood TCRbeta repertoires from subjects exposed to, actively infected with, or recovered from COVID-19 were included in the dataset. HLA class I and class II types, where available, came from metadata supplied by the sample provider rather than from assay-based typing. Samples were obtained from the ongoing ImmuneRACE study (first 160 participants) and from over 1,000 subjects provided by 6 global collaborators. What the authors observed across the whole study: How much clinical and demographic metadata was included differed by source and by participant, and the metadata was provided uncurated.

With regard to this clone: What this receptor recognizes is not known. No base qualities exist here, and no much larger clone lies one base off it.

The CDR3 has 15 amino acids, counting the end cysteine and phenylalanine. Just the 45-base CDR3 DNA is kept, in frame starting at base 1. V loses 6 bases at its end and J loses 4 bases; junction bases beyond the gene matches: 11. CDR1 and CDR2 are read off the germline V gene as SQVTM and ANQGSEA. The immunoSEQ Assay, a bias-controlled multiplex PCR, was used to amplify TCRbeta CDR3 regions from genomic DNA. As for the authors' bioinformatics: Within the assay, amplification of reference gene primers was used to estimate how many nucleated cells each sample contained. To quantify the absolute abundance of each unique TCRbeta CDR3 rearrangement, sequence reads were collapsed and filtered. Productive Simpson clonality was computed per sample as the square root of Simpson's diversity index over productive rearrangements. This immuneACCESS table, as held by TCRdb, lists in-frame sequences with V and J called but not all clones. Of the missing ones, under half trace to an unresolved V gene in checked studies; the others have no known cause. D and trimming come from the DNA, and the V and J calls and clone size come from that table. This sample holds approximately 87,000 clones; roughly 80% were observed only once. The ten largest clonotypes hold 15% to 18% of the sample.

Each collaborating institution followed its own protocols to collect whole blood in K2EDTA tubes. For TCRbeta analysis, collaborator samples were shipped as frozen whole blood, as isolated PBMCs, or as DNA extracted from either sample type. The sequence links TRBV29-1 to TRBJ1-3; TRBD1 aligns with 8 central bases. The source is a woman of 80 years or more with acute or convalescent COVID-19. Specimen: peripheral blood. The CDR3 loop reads CSVLADRVSGNTIYF. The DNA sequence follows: TGCAGCGTACTCGCGGACAGGGTGTCAGGAAACACCATATATTTT.